This is a list of T cell receptor beta chains from one sample in a study of OX40 agonist ivuxolimab in advanced cancers. Using immunoSEQ multiplex PCR, the repertoire was profiled, and TCRdb retains in-frame clones only, with some absent. This table has fewer than 45,000 clones, roughly 81% appearing once. Material: CD4+ or CD8+ T cells sorted from blood, obtained in a trial of the OX40 agonist ivuxolimab. These receptors were taken from an adult with an advanced solid tumor such as melanoma, head and neck, liver or kidney cancer. Each CDR3 is given with its conserved first and last residue. D genes are given only for firm matches. Size tells how often a clone was seen (once, few, many) or the class of an expanded clone, and some rows leave it out.

clone size: NA; D gene: TRBD1; V gene: TRBV27; J gene: TRBJ1-6; CDR3 protein: CASSSRQGWNSPLHF; CDR3 DNA: TGTGCCAGCAGTTCAAGACAGGGGTGGAATTCACCCCTCCACTTT
clone size: NA; D gene: TRBD1; V gene: TRBV5-6; J gene: TRBJ1-2; CDR3 protein: CASKGDRPYGYTF; CDR3 DNA: TGTGCCAGTAAGGGGGACAGACCCTATGGCTACACCTTC
clone size: NA; D gene: NA; V gene: TRBV29-1; J gene: TRBJ2-2; CDR3 protein: CSVGVGPVGTGELFF; CDR3 DNA: TGCAGCGTTGGGGTGGGGCCGGTAGGGACCGGGGAGCTGTTTTTT
clone size: NA; D gene: TRBD2; V gene: TRBV27; J gene: TRBJ2-3; CDR3 protein: CAHALAGPDTQYF; CDR3 DNA: TGTGCCCACGCCCTAGCGGGTCCAGATACGCAGTATTTT
clone size: NA; D gene: NA; V gene: TRBV9; J gene: TRBJ2-5; CDR3 protein: CASSVARGPRETQYF; CDR3 DNA: TGTGCCAGCAGCGTAGCGCGGGGGCCCCGGGAGACCCAGTACTTC
clone size: NA; D gene: TRBD2; V gene: TRBV2; J gene: TRBJ2-3; CDR3 protein: CASSWTSGSTDTQYF; CDR3 DNA: TGTGCCAGCAGCTGGACTAGCGGAAGCACAGATACGCAGTATTTT
clone size: NA; D gene: NA; V gene: TRBV6-1; J gene: TRBJ2-7; CDR3 protein: CAGGAGTSYEQYF; CDR3 DNA: TGTGCCGGGGGGGCAGGGACCTCCTACGAGCAGTACTTC
clone size: NA; D gene: TRBD2; V gene: TRBV4-1; J gene: TRBJ2-1; CDR3 protein: CASSQVNGRTNEQFF; CDR3 DNA: TGCGCCAGCAGCCAAGTAAACGGGAGGACGAATGAGCAGTTCTTC
clone size: NA; D gene: NA; V gene: TRBV12-1; J gene: TRBJ2-3; CDR3 protein: CASSSTKTDTQYF; CDR3 DNA: TGTGCCAGCAGCTCCACGAAGACAGATACGCAGTATTTT
clone size: NA; D gene: NA; V gene: TRBV13; J gene: TRBJ1-2; CDR3 protein: CASSLGSNYGYTF; CDR3 DNA: TGTGCCAGCAGCTTGGGGTCTAACTATGGCTACACCTTC
clone size: NA; D gene: TRBD1; V gene: TRBV6-5; J gene: TRBJ2-7; CDR3 protein: CASSYLQGQGYEQYF; CDR3 DNA: TGTGCCAGCAGTTACTTACAGGGACAGGGCTACGAGCAGTACTTC
clone size: few; D gene: TRBD1; V gene: TRBV6-6; J gene: TRBJ1-5; CDR3 protein: CASSYSDRGGQPQHF; CDR3 DNA: TGTGCCAGCAGTTATTCGGACAGGGGAGGTCAGCCCCAGCATTTT
clone size: NA; D gene: NA; V gene: TRBV7-9; J gene: TRBJ1-1; CDR3 protein: CASSSERIKAFF; CDR3 DNA: TGTGCCAGCAGCTCCGAGAGAATAAAAGCTTTCTTT
clone size: NA; D gene: NA; V gene: TRBV7-9; J gene: TRBJ2-7; CDR3 protein: CASSFSGHYYEQYF; CDR3 DNA: TGTGCCAGCAGCTTCTCGGGACACTACTACGAGCAGTACTTC
clone size: NA; D gene: NA; V gene: TRBV11-2; J gene: TRBJ1-6; CDR3 protein: CASSLGNSPLHF; CDR3 DNA: TGTGCCAGCAGCTTAGGGAATTCACCCCTCCACTTT
clone size: NA; D gene: NA; V gene: TRBV20-1; J gene: TRBJ1-1; CDR3 protein: CTLGTEAFF; CDR3 DNA: TGCACCCTGGGCACTGAAGCTTTCTTT
clone size: NA; D gene: NA; V gene: TRBV18; J gene: TRBJ2-7; CDR3 protein: CASSPDVLAEGEQYF; CDR3 DNA: TGTGCCAGCTCACCGGATGTACTCGCTGAGGGCGAGCAGTACTTC
clone size: NA; D gene: NA; V gene: TRBV12-5; J gene: TRBJ2-1; CDR3 protein: CASGLGHNEQFF; CDR3 DNA: TGTGCTAGTGGTTTGGGCCACAATGAGCAGTTCTTC
clone size: few; D gene: NA; V gene: TRBV7-2; J gene: TRBJ2-1; CDR3 protein: CASSSDASSYNEQFF; CDR3 DNA: TGTGCCAGCAGCTCGGACGCCAGCTCCTACAATGAGCAGTTCTTC
clone size: NA; D gene: TRBD1; V gene: TRBV19; J gene: TRBJ2-1; CDR3 protein: CASTLGTGGSYNEQFF; CDR3 DNA: TGTGCCAGTACCCTGGGGACAGGGGGCTCCTACAATGAGCAGTTCTTC
clone size: NA; D gene: NA; V gene: TRBV19; J gene: TRBJ2-7; CDR3 protein: CASSIGSRGPSSYEQYF; CDR3 DNA: TGTGCCAGTAGTATAGGGAGCCGCGGCCCGAGCTCCTACGAGCAGTACTTC
clone size: NA; D gene: TRBD2; V gene: TRBV29-1; J gene: TRBJ2-7; CDR3 protein: CSVEEIASGSEYEQYF; CDR3 DNA: TGCAGCGTTGAAGAAATTGCTAGCGGGAGTGAATACGAGCAGTACTTC
clone size: NA; D gene: TRBD2; V gene: TRBV11-2; J gene: TRBJ2-7; CDR3 protein: CASSLGGWERDGKTYEQYF; CDR3 DNA: TGTGCCAGCAGCTTAGGAGGTTGGGAGCGGGACGGAAAGACCTACGAGCAGTACTTC
clone size: NA; D gene: NA; V gene: TRBV4-3; J gene: TRBJ2-6; CDR3 protein: CASNSYSGANVLTF; CDR3 DNA: TGCGCCAGCAACTCGTACTCTGGGGCCAACGTCCTGACTTTC
clone size: NA; D gene: NA; V gene: TRBV19; J gene: TRBJ2-7; CDR3 protein: CASTMDGYEQYF; CDR3 DNA: TGTGCCAGTACGATGGACGGCTACGAGCAGTACTTC
clone size: once; D gene: TRBD2; V gene: TRBV4-1; J gene: TRBJ2-7; CDR3 protein: CASSATSGKGYEQYF; CDR3 DNA: TGCGCCAGCAGCGCCACTAGCGGGAAGGGGTACGAGCAGTACTTC
clone size: once; D gene: TRBD2; V gene: TRBV7-8; J gene: TRBJ2-1; CDR3 protein: CASILSGSSYNEQFF; CDR3 DNA: TGTGCCAGCATCCTTAGCGGGAGCTCCTACAATGAGCAGTTCTTC
clone size: once; D gene: TRBD2; V gene: TRBV7-9; J gene: TRBJ2-1; CDR3 protein: CASGGLAGVREQFF; CDR3 DNA: TGTGCCAGCGGAGGCCTAGCGGGAGTTCGGGAGCAGTTCTTC
clone size: NA; D gene: TRBD1; V gene: TRBV4-1; J gene: TRBJ1-2; CDR3 protein: CASSQETGFGTF; CDR3 DNA: TGCGCCAGCAGCCAGGAGACAGGGTTTGGCACCTTC
clone size: NA; D gene: NA; V gene: TRBV7-9; J gene: TRBJ2-7; CDR3 protein: CASSTDTSPRIYEQYF; CDR3 DNA: TGTGCCAGCAGCACCGACACCTCACCTAGAATCTACGAGCAGTACTTC
clone size: NA; D gene: NA; V gene: TRBV7-9; J gene: TRBJ2-1; CDR3 protein: CASSFGGADNEQFF; CDR3 DNA: TGTGCCAGCAGCTTCGGCGGGGCAGACAATGAGCAGTTCTTC
clone size: few; D gene: NA; V gene: TRBV4-3; J gene: TRBJ2-1; CDR3 protein: CASSQDLMGYNEQFF; CDR3 DNA: TGCGCCAGCAGCCAAGATCTGATGGGATACAATGAGCAGTTCTTC
clone size: once; D gene: NA; V gene: TRBV2; J gene: TRBJ1-4; CDR3 protein: CAGLWGPDEKLFF; CDR3 DNA: TGTGCCGGGCTATGGGGGCCGGATGAAAAACTGTTTTTT